The present T cell receptor beta chain was sequenced within a study of blood T cell repertoires in COVID-19. Study-wide context: Whether acute or convalescent, the COVID-19 samples came from the United States, Italy and Spain. From T cells, B-cell-depleted T cells, or PBMCs came the material, which was cDNA or gDNA.

The germline V gene encodes CDR1 SGDLS and CDR2 YYNGEE. The CDR3 runs 14 residues. V lost 0 bases, J lost 8 bases, and 5 bases stayed unmatched. Methods used by the authors: Reference gene primer amplification yielded estimated nucleated cell counts. Using immunoSEQ multiplex PCR, the repertoire was profiled, and TCRdb retains in-frame clones only, with some absent. Clone size and the V and J calls come from that table; the DNA yielded D and trimming. The sample lists about 200,000 clones, over 75% seen once, with approximately 5.9% in the top ten. This TCR came from a man older than 75 with acute or convalescent COVID-19. What was sequenced was peripheral blood. The chain recombines TRBV9 with TRBJ2-4, with 7 bases matching TRBD2. CDR3 DNA sequence: TGTGCCAGCAGCGTAGGCGGGAGTGGCGACATTCAGTACTTC. The encoded protein is CASSVGGSGDIQYF. Full variable domain (missing parts from reference TRBV9 and TRBJ2-4): DSGVTQTPKHLITATGQRVTLRCSPRSGDLSVYWYQQSLDQGLQFLIQYYNGEERAKGNILERFSAQQFPDLHSELNLSSLELGDSALYFCASSVGGSGDIQYFGAGTRLSVL.